Each of the 32 T cell receptor beta chains below was sequenced from the same sample in a study of siplizumab effects on memory and regulatory T cells. The protocol was immunoSEQ multiplex PCR, while the TCRdb copy is restricted to in-frame clones and leaves out a portion. In the table there are 90,000 to 120,000 clones, about 95% of which are singletons. Sequences were obtained from Tregs sorted from blood. The receptors were gathered from a human donor in good health.

The chain carries TRBV6-5 and TRBJ1-3; unclear D gene. V lost 6 bases and J 3 bases, leaving 9 bases between the germline ends. Germline lookup yields CDR1 MNHEY and CDR2 SVGAGI. The CDR3 has 13 amino acids. CDR3 in amino acids: CASRESGGNTIYF. The DNA of the CDR3 is TGTGCCAGCAGGGAAAGCGGTGGAAACACCATATATTTT.

The gene calls are TRBV4-1 and TRBJ2-5, with D perhaps TRBD2 (7 bases). V lost 1 base, J lost 3 bases, and 18 bases lay in between. The CDR3 has 17 residues. Germline CDR1 and CDR2: MGHRA and YSYEKL. The CDR3 reads CASSQGGLYAGEETQYF. The DNA for the CDR3 is TGCGCCAGCAGCCAAGGGGGGCTATACGCGGGGGAAGAGACCCAGTACTTC.

The rearrangement links TRBV5-1 to TRBJ2-5; no clear D. This CDR3 has 11 residues. The V gene's germline CDR1 is SGHRS and CDR2 YFSETQ. Trimming cost V 4 bases and J 5 bases, with 6 bases left between them. CDR3 protein: CASSIKETQYF. In DNA form, the CDR3 reads TGCGCCAGCAGCATAAAGGAGACCCAGTACTTC.

The V gene is TRBV5-1, the J gene TRBJ2-2, with a tentative D call TRBD2 (5 bases). The CDR3 covers 14 residues. V was cut by 4 bases and J by 7 bases, with 14 bases left in between. Germline lookup yields CDR1 SGHRS and CDR2 YFSETQ. The CDR3 loop is CASSTTPRGGELFF. Written as DNA, the CDR3 is TGCGCCAGCAGCACAACGCCCCGGGGCGGGGAGCTGTTTTTT.

The gene calls are TRBV15 and TRBJ2-7, with a tentative D call TRBD2 (7 bases). Trimming left V 1 base short and J 1 base short, with 11 bases between. The CDR3 extends over 15 amino acids. Germline V gene sequence: CDR1 LNHNV, CDR2 YYDKDF (reference sequence). The CDR3 here is CATSRVGGASYEQYF. In DNA, the CDR3 is TGTGCCACCAGCAGAGTGGGGGGGGCTTCCTACGAGCAGTACTTC. Full variable domain (remainder filled in from reference TRBV15 and TRBJ2-7): DAMVIQNPRYQVTQFGKPVTLSCSQTLNHNVMYWYQQKSSQAPKLLFHYYDKDFNNEADTPDNFQSRRPNTSFCFLDIRSPGLGDTAMYLCATSRVGGASYEQYFGPGTRLTVT.

This clone turned up a few times. The gene calls are TRBV7-2 and TRBJ2-5; 11 bases line up with TRBD2. The CDR3 spans 18 residues. V gave up 4 bases and J gave up 2 bases; unmatched junction bases: 12. CDR1 is SGHTA and CDR2 is FQGNSA in the germline V gene. The CDR3 sequence is CASSSLAGGPEGQETQYF. The CDR3 DNA sequence: TGTGCCAGCAGCTCATTAGCGGGAGGGCCAGAGGGACAAGAGACCCAGTACTTC.

The rearrangement uses TRBV5-1 and TRBJ1-5; possibly TRBD1 for D (5 bases). The V gene's germline CDR1 is SGHRS and CDR2 YFSETQ. V lost 2 bases, J lost 4 bases, and 7 bases lay in between. This CDR3 region has 13 residues. The CDR3 sequence: CASSFGGNQPQHF. CDR3 bases: TGCGCCAGCAGCTTTGGGGGAAATCAGCCCCAGCATTTT.

The chain is built from TRBV5-1 and TRBJ1-2; 11 bases map to TRBD1. This CDR3 spans 15 amino acids. The V and J ends lost 2 bases and 7 bases, in that order; junction bases with no gene match: 7. Looked up from germline, CDR1 is SGHRS and CDR2 is YFSETQ. The CDR3, as DNA: TGCGCCAGCAGCTTCTCCGTGGACAGGGGGCTTGGCTACACCTTC. This sequence encodes CASSFSVDRGLGYTF.

The chain links TRBV2 to TRBJ2-7; TRBD2 matches 8 bases. CDR1 SNHLY and CDR2 FYNNEI come from the germline V gene. The CDR3 contains 14 residues. V dropped 8 bases and J dropped 11; count of bases not matched to a gene: 17. CDR3 coding DNA: TGTGCCAGCGGCAGACTAGCGCCTGAGGGGATGGAGTACTTC. Amino acids: CASGRLAPEGMEYF.

This chain links TRBV6-5 with TRBJ2-1; D is perhaps TRBD1 (6 bases). Trimming stripped 2 bases from V and 6 bases from J, with 11 bases between. Germline V gene sequence: CDR1 MNHEY, CDR2 SVGAGI. The length of the CDR3 is 14 residues. CDR3 nucleotide sequence: TGTGCCAGCAGTTACGAAACAGGGAGCAATGAGCAGTTCTTC. Translating gives CASSYETGSNEQFF.

In DNA, the CDR3 is TGTGCCAGCAGCTTAGGACACAGGGGTCGGAATCAGCCCCAGCATTTT. Amino acid sequence: CASSLGHRGRNQPQHF. V is TRBV7-2 and J is TRBJ1-5; TRBD1 aligns across 7 bases. After removal of 1 base from V and 4 bases from J, the junction contained 7 bases not matched to a gene. Germline CDR1 reads SGHTA; CDR2 reads FQGNSA. The CDR3 length is 16 residues.

J is TRBJ2-7 and V is TRBV5-1; 8 bases align to TRBD1. V was clipped by 9 bases and J by 8 bases; unmatched bases: 7. Germline-derived CDR1 and CDR2 are SGHRS and YFSETQ. This CDR3 is built from 11 residues. Here the CDR3 DNA reads TGCGCCATCCAGGACAGGGACCAGCAGTACTTC. Its protein product is CAIQDRDQQYF. Drawing the rest from reference TRBV5-1 and TRBJ2-7, the complete variable domain is KAGVTQTPRYLIKTRGQQVTLSCSPISGHRSVSWYQQTPGQGLQFLFEYFSETQRNKGNFPGRFSGRQFSNSRSEMNVSTLELGDSALYLCAIQDRDQQYFGPGTRLTVT.

The chain couples TRBV6-1 to TRBJ2-1; 9 bases match TRBD2. The germline gives CDR1 MNHNS, CDR2 SASEGT. V lost 4 bases and J lost 6; bases outside the gene matches: 4. This CDR3 contains 14 residues. This CDR3 is CASSGLAGSNEQFF. The CDR3 region has the DNA TGTGCCAGCAGTGGTCTAGCGGGATCCAATGAGCAGTTCTTC.

The chain links TRBV28 to TRBJ2-3; 13 bases are shared with TRBD2. Germline loops: CDR1 MDHEN, CDR2 SYDVKM. V was clipped by 5 bases and J by 1 base; unmatched bases: 6. The CDR3 has 17 residues. The CDR3 region has the DNA TGTGCCAGCAGTAAGGGACTAGCGGGGTGGGGCACAGATACGCAGTATTTT. Translation gives CASSKGLAGWGTDTQYF.

This sequence joins TRBV29-1 and TRBJ2-7; possibly TRBD1 or TRBD2 for D (5 bases each). From germline, CDR1 is SQVTM and CDR2 ANQGSEA. V was trimmed by 4 bases and J by 7 bases, leaving 20 bases between them. This CDR3 is built from 14 residues. The CDR3 DNA reads as TGCAGCGTTGTAGGCAGGGACGACCGGTGGGAGCAGTACTTC. This translates into CSVVGRDDRWEQYF.

The chain uses TRBV7-9 and TRBJ2-1, with 7 nucleotides matching TRBD2. J lost 15 bases, V lost 7 bases, and 12 bases had no gene match. From germline, CDR1 is SEHNR and CDR2 FQNEAQ (reference sequence). The CDR3 length is 12 residues. As DNA, the CDR3 is TGTGCCAGCAATCAAGCCGGGACTACAGGGTTCTTC. Translating gives CASNQAGTTGFF.

The J gene is TRBJ1-3, the V gene TRBV14; tentatively, D is TRBD1 (5 bases). There are 16 residues in the CDR3. V gave up 5 bases and J gave up 2 bases, with 16 bases separating them. Germline-derived CDR1 and CDR2 are SGHDN and FVKESK. The CDR3 is CASSSRGGVTGNTIYF. The DNA for the CDR3 is TGTGCCAGCAGCTCGAGGGGAGGCGTTACTGGAAACACCATATATTTT.

Only one count was recorded for this clone. The chain joins TRBV6-6 to TRBJ1-5; D unresolved. With 6 bases removed from V and 4 bases from J, the gap between germline ends came to 10 bases. Germline CDR1 is MNHNY and CDR2 is SVGAGI (reference sequence). The CDR3 has 13 amino acids. The CDR3 sequence: CASRSRVNQPQHF. DNA for the CDR3: TGTGCCAGCAGGTCCCGAGTGAATCAGCCCCAGCATTTT.

The gene calls are TRBV19 and TRBJ2-5; no clear D gene. Germline V gene sequence: CDR1 LNHDA, CDR2 SQIVND (reference sequence). V gave up 3 bases and J gave up 4 bases, with 3 bases separating them. The CDR3 has 11 amino acids. In DNA, the CDR3 is TGTGCCAGTAGTATCAGAGAGACCCAGTACTTC. As protein: CASSIRETQYF.

The V gene is TRBV14, the J gene TRBJ1-1, with D possibly matching TRBD1 (6 bases). Per germline, CDR1 SGHDN and CDR2 FVKESK. V shed 5 bases and J shed 5 bases, with 12 bases lying between them. The CDR3 totals 13 residues. The CDR3: CASSTQGGTEAFF. The CDR3 DNA reads as TGTGCCAGCAGCACACAGGGAGGGACTGAAGCTTTCTTT. The full variable domain, rest sourced from reference TRBV14 and TRBJ1-1, is EAGVTQFPSHSVIEKGQTVTLRCDPISGHDNLYWYRRVMGKEIKFLLHFVKESKQDESGMPNNRFLAERTGGTYSTLKVQPAELEDSGVYFCASSTQGGTEAFFGQGTRLTVV.

This clone was seen once. This CDR3 reads CASSLDRGTQPQHF. The CDR3 coding sequence is TGCGCCAGCAGCTTAGACCGGGGCACACAGCCCCAGCATTTT. The J gene is TRBJ1-5, the V gene TRBV5-1; tentatively, D is TRBD1 (5 bases). Deletions cut 2 bases from V and 7 bases from J, with 13 bases between. CDR3 length: 14 amino acids. Germline V gene sequence: CDR1 SGHRS, CDR2 YFSETQ.

The chain is built from TRBV5-6 and TRBJ2-7; D is unclear. The germline gives CDR1 SGHDT, CDR2 YYEEEE. The CDR3 contains 12 residues. V was cut by 4 bases and J by 4 bases, with 9 bases left in between. CDR3 residues: CASSRLRYEQYF. The CDR3 DNA is TGTGCCAGCAGCCGGCTACGATACGAGCAGTACTTC.

The rearrangement links TRBV27 to TRBJ2-1; 8 bases are a match to TRBD2. CDR3 size: 17 residues. CDR1 and CDR2 (germline): MNHEY, SMNVEV (reference sequence). Losses at the gene ends were 6 bases for V and 0 bases for J; bases not matched to a gene: 10. CDR3 DNA: TGTGCCAGCAGGGACCGACTACTAGCGGACTCCTACAATGAGCAGTTCTTC. Translated, it gives CASRDRLLADSYNEQFF.

The chain recombines TRBV6-5 with TRBJ2-3, with 7 bases aligning to TRBD1. V trimming: 5 bases; J trimming: 1 base; junction bases outside the gene matches: 0. Germline CDR1 is MNHEY and CDR2 is SVGAGI. The CDR3 is made up of 13 amino acids. The CDR3 region has the DNA TGTGCCAGCAGTGGACAGGGCACAGATACGCAGTATTTT. It codes for CASSGQGTDTQYF.

This clone was counted between two and nine times. The V call is TRBV6-4, the J call TRBJ1-5; D remains unclear. CDR1 is MRHNA and CDR2 is SNTAGT in the germline V gene. Trimming pared 5 bases from V and 6 bases from J, leaving 14 bases between. CDR3 size: 14 residues. The chain's CDR3 is CASSPNLGVQPQHF. CDR3 DNA: TGTGCCAGCAGTCCCAACTTGGGTGTTCAGCCCCAGCATTTT.

This clone was seen only once. V usage is TRBV6-1 and J usage is TRBJ1-1; no firm D call. Trimming left V 6 bases short and J 1 base short, with 15 bases between. The CDR3 runs 15 residues. Germline V gene sequence: CDR1 MNHNS, CDR2 SASEGT. CDR3: CASRVWRNTNTEAFF. The DNA for the CDR3 is TGTGCCAGCAGAGTGTGGCGGAATACGAACACTGAAGCTTTCTTT.

This clone was detected only once. The gene calls are TRBV5-1 and TRBJ2-7, with D possibly TRBD2 on 5 matching bases. The germline V gene encodes CDR1 SGHRS and CDR2 YFSETQ. The CDR3 runs 15 residues. V lost 0 bases, J lost 3 bases, and 13 bases lay in between. The CDR3 sequence is CASSLAGVWLYEQYF. The CDR3 DNA sequence: TGCGCCAGCAGCTTGGCCGGGGTGTGGCTCTACGAGCAGTACTTC.

The gene calls are TRBV6-1 and TRBJ2-7; D gene uncertain. Trimming left V 7 bases short and J 6 bases short, with 13 bases between. CDR3 length equals 12 residues. CDR1 is MNHNS and CDR2 is SASEGT in the germline V gene. The CDR3 sequence is CASKDGSREQYF. CDR3 DNA sequence: TGTGCCAGCAAGGACGGTAGTCGCGAGCAGTACTTC.

The CDR3: CASKLAGVINEQFF. The CDR3 DNA is TGTGCCAGCAAGCTAGCGGGCGTAATCAATGAGCAGTTCTTC. The chain combines TRBV6-1 with TRBJ2-1; 8 nucleotides agree with TRBD2. The germline V gene has CDR1 MNHNS and CDR2 SASEGT. This CDR3 contains 14 residues. V shed 7 bases and J 6 bases; nucleotides not matched to a gene: 8.

V is TRBV28 and J is TRBJ1-5, with D unclear. V lost 9 bases to trimming and J lost 3 bases, with 18 bases between them. This CDR3 comprises 15 residues. Germline V CDR1 and CDR2: MDHEN, SYDVKM. This CDR3 reads CASYLDFSPNQPQHF. The CDR3 DNA is TGTGCCAGTTATTTAGATTTTTCCCCCAATCAGCCCCAGCATTTT. Looking up the rest from reference TRBV28 and TRBJ1-5 gives the full variable domain: DVKVTQSSRYLVKRTGEKVFLECVQDMDHENMFWYRQDPGLGLRLIYFSYDVKMKEKGDIPEGYSVSREKKERFSLILESASTNQTSMYLCASYLDFSPNQPQHFGDGTRLSIL.

This clone was recorded only once. The rearrangement joins TRBV28 to TRBJ1-1, with 7 bases matching TRBD1. The V and J ends lost 7 bases and 5 bases, in that order; junction bases with no gene match: 10. This CDR3 comprises 14 residues. Per the germline V gene, CDR1 is MDHEN and CDR2 is SYDVKM. The chain's CDR3 is CASNEQGRATEAFF. The CDR3 DNA reads as TGTGCCAGCAACGAACAGGGGCGGGCTACTGAAGCTTTCTTT.

This clone was counted between two and nine times. The chain combines TRBV19 with TRBJ2-4; D is uncertain. From germline, CDR1 is LNHDA and CDR2 SQIVND (reference sequence). Trimming pared 3 bases from V and 7 bases from J, leaving 7 bases between. The CDR3 spans 12 residues. The CDR3 reads CASSMLSNIQYF. The CDR3 DNA reads as TGTGCCAGTAGTATGCTGTCGAACATTCAGTACTTC. The full variable domain, completed using reference TRBV19 and TRBJ2-4, is DGGITQSPKYLFRKEGQNVTLSCEQNLNHDAMYWYRQDPGQGLRLIYYSQIVNDFQKGDIAEGYSVSREKKESFPLTVTSAQKNPTAFYLCASSMLSNIQYFGAGTRLSVL.